These T cell receptor beta chains were read from a single sample in a study of persistence of HIV-infected CD4 T cells. These receptors lack a known antigen. Libraries were prepared by immunoSEQ multiplex PCR; TCRdb keeps only in-frame clonotypes and omits some of them. The sample lists around 47,000 clones, 90% to 95% occurring once. The sequencing here drew on CD4+ T cells sorted from PBMCs after 18-hour stimulation, taken from a patient who received antiretroviral therapy. These receptor sequences come from an adult man with HIV who was CMV-seropositive. The CDR3 runs from the conserved cysteine through the conserved F or W.

v_gene: TRBV11-3
j_gene: TRBJ1-3
CDR3aa: CASSPGTRGGALGNTIYF

v_gene: TRBV5-1
j_gene: TRBJ2-2
CDR3aa: CASSTGAGHTGELFF

v_gene: TRBV30
j_gene: TRBJ1-2
CDR3aa: CAWSRDNNYGYTF

v_gene: TRBV24-1
j_gene: TRBJ2-3
CDR3aa: CATSDPRDSVLGGTQYF

v_gene: TRBV19
j_gene: TRBJ1-4
CDR3aa: CASSIRDLGEKLFF

v_gene: TRBV7-6
j_gene: TRBJ1-5
CDR3aa: CASSLTGTHQPQHF

v_gene: TRBV7-2
j_gene: TRBJ1-6
CDR3aa: CASSLWSHTQGQGDSPLHF

v_gene: TRBV6-1
j_gene: TRBJ1-4
CDR3aa: CASSEEGRGQVGTNEKLFF

v_gene: TRBV5-1
j_gene: TRBJ2-1
CDR3aa: CASSLAGVSYNEQFF

v_gene: TRBV19
j_gene: TRBJ1-6
CDR3aa: CATRGSGNSPLHF

v_gene: TRBV29-1
j_gene: TRBJ2-2
CDR3aa: CSVERAGSATGELFF

v_gene: TRBV5-5
j_gene: TRBJ1-2
CDR3aa: CASSLGTNYGYTF

v_gene: TRBV5-1
j_gene: TRBJ1-1
CDR3aa: CASSFGTVEAFF

v_gene: TRBV28
j_gene: TRBJ2-1
CDR3aa: CASSLRGSYNEQFF

v_gene: TRBV28
j_gene: TRBJ1-1
CDR3aa: CASSQGQQAFF

v_gene: TRBV28
j_gene: TRBJ2-1
CDR3aa: CASSSPTSGGAFF

v_gene: TRBV14
j_gene: TRBJ1-1
CDR3aa: CASSPLGVWTEAFF

v_gene: TRBV7-7
j_gene: TRBJ2-7
CDR3aa: CASSLGVASSDEQYF

v_gene: TRBV5-1
j_gene: TRBJ1-1
CDR3aa: CASSLAVMNTEAFF

v_gene: TRBV2
j_gene: TRBJ1-4
CDR3aa: CASSYRGQGNEKLFF

v_gene: TRBV19
j_gene: TRBJ2-1
CDR3aa: CASSIMGYNEQFF

v_gene: TRBV6-6
j_gene: TRBJ1-2
CDR3aa: CASSRAPTGGDGYTF

v_gene: TRBV4-2
j_gene: TRBJ1-4
CDR3aa: CASSQFIGQGGFGEKLFF

v_gene: TRBV11-3
j_gene: TRBJ1-3
CDR3aa: CASSLRSTDGNTIYF

v_gene: TRBV18
j_gene: TRBJ1-1
CDR3aa: CASSREGDTEAFF

v_gene: TRBV25-1
j_gene: TRBJ2-3
CDR3aa: CASSDTTSGGTDTQYF

v_gene: TRBV28
j_gene: TRBJ1-5
CDR3aa: CASSSPGQGAGQPQHF

v_gene: TRBV10-1
j_gene: TRBJ2-7
CDR3aa: CASSPDPSRQYF

v_gene: TRBV11-1
j_gene: TRBJ2-2
CDR3aa: CARPGQGPKLFF

v_gene: TRBV6-5
j_gene: TRBJ2-2
CDR3aa: CASSRQGNTGELFF

v_gene: TRBV2
j_gene: TRBJ2-2
CDR3aa: CASSPPGQHTGELFF

v_gene: TRBV19
j_gene: TRBJ1-4
CDR3aa: CASSTGLGISKKLFF

v_gene: TRBV7-9
j_gene: TRBJ1-3
CDR3aa: CASSLAPDRGNTIYF

v_gene: TRBV5-1
j_gene: TRBJ2-1
CDR3aa: CASIGGSSYNEQFF

v_gene: TRBV5-1
j_gene: TRBJ2-7
CDR3aa: CASSLGLGPYEQYF

v_gene: TRBV3-1/TRBV3-2
j_gene: TRBJ2-7
CDR3aa: CASSSTGRTAAEQYF

v_gene: TRBV5-1
j_gene: TRBJ2-2
CDR3aa: CASSHQGPAGVGTGELFF

v_gene: TRBV28
j_gene: TRBJ1-2
CDR3aa: CASRPKGLQDYGYTF

v_gene: TRBV2
j_gene: TRBJ1-4
CDR3aa: CASSVGDRRQEKLFF

v_gene: TRBV28
j_gene: TRBJ2-3
CDR3aa: CASSATQGTDTQYF

v_gene: TRBV28
j_gene: TRBJ1-1
CDR3aa: CASSLGWRSTEAFF

v_gene: TRBV27
j_gene: TRBJ1-6
CDR3aa: CASSFRTNNSPLHF

v_gene: TRBV3-1/TRBV3-2
j_gene: TRBJ2-2
CDR3aa: CASNSRGRLDGELFF

v_gene: TRBV18
j_gene: TRBJ1-2
CDR3aa: CASSAGTDSYGYTF

v_gene: TRBV5-1
j_gene: TRBJ1-6
CDR3aa: CASSLEGYFNSPLHF

v_gene: TRBV6-4
j_gene: TRBJ2-3
CDR3aa: CASSDSNTRDTQYF

v_gene: TRBV4-2
j_gene: TRBJ2-7
CDR3aa: CASSQEKGGTGGYEQYF

v_gene: TRBV24-1
j_gene: TRBJ2-1
CDR3aa: CATSDIGRGNYNEQFF

v_gene: TRBV7-9
j_gene: TRBJ2-2
CDR3aa: CASSLGTSTGELFF

v_gene: TRBV18
j_gene: TRBJ2-3
CDR3aa: CASSPSRGATDTQYF

v_gene: TRBV2
j_gene: TRBJ1-6
CDR3aa: CASSTTDREDSPLHF

v_gene: TRBV5-1
j_gene: TRBJ2-4
CDR3aa: CASSLEAGLNIQYF

v_gene: TRBV24-1
j_gene: TRBJ2-1
CDR3aa: CATSDWGSGTGGNEQFF

v_gene: TRBV29-1
j_gene: TRBJ2-7
CDR3aa: CSVGRTGLSWEQYF

v_gene: TRBV10-2
j_gene: TRBJ1-1
CDR3aa: CASSLQGAREAFF

v_gene: TRBV9
j_gene: TRBJ2-6
CDR3aa: CASSVTFSGANVLTF

v_gene: TRBV15
j_gene: TRBJ1-2
CDR3aa: CATSRPPSRPAGYTF